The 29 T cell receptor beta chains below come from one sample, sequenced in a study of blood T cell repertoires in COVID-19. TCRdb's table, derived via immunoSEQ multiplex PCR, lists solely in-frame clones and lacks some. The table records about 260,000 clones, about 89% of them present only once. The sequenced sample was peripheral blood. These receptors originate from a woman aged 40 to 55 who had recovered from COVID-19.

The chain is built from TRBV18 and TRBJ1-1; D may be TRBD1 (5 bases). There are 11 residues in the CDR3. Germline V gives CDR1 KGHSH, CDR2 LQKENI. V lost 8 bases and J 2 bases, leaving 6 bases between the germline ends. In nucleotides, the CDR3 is TGTGCCAGCACAGGAAACACTGAAGCTTTCTTT. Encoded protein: CASTGNTEAFF.

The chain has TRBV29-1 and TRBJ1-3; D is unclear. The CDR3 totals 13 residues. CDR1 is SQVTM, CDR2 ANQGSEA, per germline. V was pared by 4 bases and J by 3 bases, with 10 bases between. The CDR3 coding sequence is TGCAGCGTTGTTTCAAGCGGTGGAAACACCATATATTTT. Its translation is CSVVSSGGNTIYF.

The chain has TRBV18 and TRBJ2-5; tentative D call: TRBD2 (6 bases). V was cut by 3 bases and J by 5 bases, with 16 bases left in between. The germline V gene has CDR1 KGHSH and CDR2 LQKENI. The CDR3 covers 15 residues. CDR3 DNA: TGTGCCAGCTCACCCTCATGGGACTCAGCGGAGACCCAGTACTTC. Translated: CASSPSWDSAETQYF.

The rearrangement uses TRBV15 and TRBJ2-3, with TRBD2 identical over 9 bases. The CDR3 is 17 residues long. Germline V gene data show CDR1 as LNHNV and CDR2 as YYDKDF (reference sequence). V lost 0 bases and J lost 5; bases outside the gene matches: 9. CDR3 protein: CATSRDLGGGAVDTQYF. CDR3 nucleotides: TGTGCCACCAGCAGAGATCTAGGCGGGGGGGCGGTAGATACGCAGTATTTT.

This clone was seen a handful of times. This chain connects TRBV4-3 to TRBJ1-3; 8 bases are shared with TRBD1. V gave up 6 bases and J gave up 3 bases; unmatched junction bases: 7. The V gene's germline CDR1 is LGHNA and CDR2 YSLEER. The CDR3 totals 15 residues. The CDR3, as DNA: TGCGCCAGCAGTTACGACAGGGGCTTTGGAAACACCATATATTTT. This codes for CASSYDRGFGNTIYF.

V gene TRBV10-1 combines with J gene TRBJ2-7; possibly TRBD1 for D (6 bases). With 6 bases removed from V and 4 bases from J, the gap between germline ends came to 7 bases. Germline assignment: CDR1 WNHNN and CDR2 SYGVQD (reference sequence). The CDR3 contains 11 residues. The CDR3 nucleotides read TGCGCCAGCAGCCAGGGGTACGAGCAGTACTTC. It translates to CASSQGYEQYF.

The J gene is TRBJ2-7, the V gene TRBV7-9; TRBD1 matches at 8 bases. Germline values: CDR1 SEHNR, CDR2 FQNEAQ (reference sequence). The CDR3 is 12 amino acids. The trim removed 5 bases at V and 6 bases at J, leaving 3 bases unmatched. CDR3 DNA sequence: TGTGCCAGCAGCCAACAGGGGGGCGAGCAGTACTTC. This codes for CASSQQGGEQYF. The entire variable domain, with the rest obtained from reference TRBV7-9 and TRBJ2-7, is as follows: DTGVSQNPRHKITKRGQNVTFRCDPISEHNRLYWYRQTLGQGPEFLTYFQNEAQLEKSRLLSDRFSAERPKGSFSTLEIQRTEQGDSAMYLCASSQQGGEQYFGPGTRLTVT.

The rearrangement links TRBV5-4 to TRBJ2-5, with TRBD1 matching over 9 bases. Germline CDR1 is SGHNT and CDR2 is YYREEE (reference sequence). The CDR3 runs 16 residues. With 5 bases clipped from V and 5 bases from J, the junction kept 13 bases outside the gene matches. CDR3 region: CASSNVRTGASETQYF. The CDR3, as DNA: TGTGCCAGCAGTAACGTTCGGACAGGGGCATCGGAGACCCAGTACTTC.

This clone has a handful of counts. The CDR3 sequence is CASSLGQGEETQYF. The CDR3 nucleotides read TGTGCCAGCAGCTTAGGACAGGGGGAAGAGACCCAGTACTTC. V is TRBV7-9 and J is TRBJ2-5; the match to TRBD1 covers 9 bases. The CDR3 extends over 14 amino acids. Germline assignment: CDR1 SEHNR and CDR2 FQNEAQ (reference sequence). V was clipped by 1 base and J by 3 bases; unmatched bases: 0.

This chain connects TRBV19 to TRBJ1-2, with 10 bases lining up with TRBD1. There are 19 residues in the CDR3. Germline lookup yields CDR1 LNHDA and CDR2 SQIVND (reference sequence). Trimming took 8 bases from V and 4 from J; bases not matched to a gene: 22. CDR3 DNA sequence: TGTGCCAGTCAACCGGGGATCCGGGACAGGGGATATGGTCTCTATGGCTACACCTTC. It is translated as CASQPGIRDRGYGLYGYTF.

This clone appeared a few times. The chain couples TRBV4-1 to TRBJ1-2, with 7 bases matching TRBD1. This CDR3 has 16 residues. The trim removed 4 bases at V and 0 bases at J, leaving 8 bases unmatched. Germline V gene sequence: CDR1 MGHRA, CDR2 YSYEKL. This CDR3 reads CASSRRGQGTNYGYTF. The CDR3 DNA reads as TGCGCCAGCAGCCGAAGGGGGCAGGGGACTAACTATGGCTACACCTTC.

The chain's CDR3 is CASTQTAETGGRETQYF. In DNA form, the CDR3 reads TGTGCCAGCACCCAAACGGCCGAGACAGGGGGCAGAGAGACCCAGTACTTC. The chain combines TRBV7-6 with TRBJ2-5, with 10 positions matching TRBD1. Losses at the gene ends were 7 bases for V and 4 bases for J; bases not matched to a gene: 15. Germline V gene data show CDR1 as SGHVS and CDR2 as FNYEAQ. This CDR3 is 17 amino acids long.

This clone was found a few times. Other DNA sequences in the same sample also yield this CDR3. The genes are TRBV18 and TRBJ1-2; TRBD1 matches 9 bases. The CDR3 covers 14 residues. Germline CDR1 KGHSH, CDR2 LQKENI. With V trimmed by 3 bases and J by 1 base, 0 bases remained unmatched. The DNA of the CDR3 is TGTGCCAGCTCACCGGGACAGGGTAACTATGGCTACACCTTC. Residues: CASSPGQGNYGYTF.

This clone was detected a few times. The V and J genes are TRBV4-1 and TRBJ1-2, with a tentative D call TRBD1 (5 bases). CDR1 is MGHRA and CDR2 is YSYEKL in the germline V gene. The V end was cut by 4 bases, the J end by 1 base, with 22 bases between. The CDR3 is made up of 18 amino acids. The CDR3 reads CASSRADGQGLLNYGYTF. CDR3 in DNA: TGCGCCAGCAGCCGGGCTGACGGGCAGGGCCTTCTTAACTATGGCTACACCTTC.

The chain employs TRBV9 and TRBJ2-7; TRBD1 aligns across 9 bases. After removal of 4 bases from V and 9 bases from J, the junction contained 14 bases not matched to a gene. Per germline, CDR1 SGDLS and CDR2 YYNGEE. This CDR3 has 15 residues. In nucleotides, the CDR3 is TGTGCCAGCAGCAAGGGAGCGGACAGGGGTATGGGGCAGTACTTC. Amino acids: CASSKGADRGMGQYF.

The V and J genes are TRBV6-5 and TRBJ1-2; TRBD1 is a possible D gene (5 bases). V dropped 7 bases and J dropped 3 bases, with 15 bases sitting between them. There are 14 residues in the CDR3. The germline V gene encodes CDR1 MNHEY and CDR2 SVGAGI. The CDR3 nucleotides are TGTGCCAGCACCCAAGCAGGGTTGGACTATGGCTACACCTTC. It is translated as CASTQAGLDYGYTF.

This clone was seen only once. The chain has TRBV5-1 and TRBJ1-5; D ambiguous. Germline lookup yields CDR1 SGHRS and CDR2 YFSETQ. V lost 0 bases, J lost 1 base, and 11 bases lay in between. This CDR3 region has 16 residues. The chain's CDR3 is CASSLEGSESNQPQHF. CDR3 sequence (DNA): TGCGCCAGCAGCTTGGAAGGGAGTGAAAGCAATCAGCCCCAGCATTTT. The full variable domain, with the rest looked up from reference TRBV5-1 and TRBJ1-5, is KAGVTQTPRYLIKTRGQQVTLSCSPISGHRSVSWYQQTPGQGLQFLFEYFSETQRNKGNFPGRFSGRQFSNSRSEMNVSTLELGDSALYLCASSLEGSESNQPQHFGDGTRLSIL.

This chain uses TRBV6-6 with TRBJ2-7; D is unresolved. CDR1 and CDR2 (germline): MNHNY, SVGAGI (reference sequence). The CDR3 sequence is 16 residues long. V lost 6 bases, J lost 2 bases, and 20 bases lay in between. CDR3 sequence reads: CASSHPVADVAYEQYF. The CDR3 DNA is TGTGCCAGCAGCCACCCGGTTGCCGATGTCGCCTACGAGCAGTACTTC.

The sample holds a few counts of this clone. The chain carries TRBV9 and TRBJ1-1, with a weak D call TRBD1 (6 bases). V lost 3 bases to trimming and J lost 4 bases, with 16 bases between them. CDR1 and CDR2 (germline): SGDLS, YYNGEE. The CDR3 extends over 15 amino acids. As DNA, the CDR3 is TGTGCCAGCAGCGCCGACCCAGGGGTGGGCACTGAAGCTTTCTTT. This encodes CASSADPGVGTEAFF.

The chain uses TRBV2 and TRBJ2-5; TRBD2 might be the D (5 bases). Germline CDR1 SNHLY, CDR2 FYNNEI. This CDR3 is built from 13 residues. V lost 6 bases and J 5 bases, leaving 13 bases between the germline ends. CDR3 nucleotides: TGTGCCAGCAGAGATACTAGTGGGGAGACCCAGTACTTC. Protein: CASRDTSGETQYF.

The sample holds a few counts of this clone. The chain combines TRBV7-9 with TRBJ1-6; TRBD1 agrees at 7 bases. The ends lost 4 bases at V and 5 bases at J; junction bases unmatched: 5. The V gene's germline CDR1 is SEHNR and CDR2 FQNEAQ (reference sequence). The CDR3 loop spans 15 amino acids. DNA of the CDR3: TGTGCCAGCAGCTCGGGACAGTCTAATAATTCACCCCTCCACTTT. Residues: CASSSGQSNNSPLHF.

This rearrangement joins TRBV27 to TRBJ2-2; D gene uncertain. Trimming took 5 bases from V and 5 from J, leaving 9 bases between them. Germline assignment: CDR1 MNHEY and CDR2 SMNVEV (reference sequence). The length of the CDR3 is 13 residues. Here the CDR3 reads CASSIQPTGELFF. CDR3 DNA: TGTGCCAGCAGTATACAGCCGACCGGGGAGCTGTTTTTT.

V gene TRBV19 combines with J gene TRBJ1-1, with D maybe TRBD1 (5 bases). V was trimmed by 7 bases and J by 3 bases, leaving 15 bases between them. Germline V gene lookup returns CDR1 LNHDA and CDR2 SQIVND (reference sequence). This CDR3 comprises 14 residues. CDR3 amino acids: CASIPSWGDTEAFF. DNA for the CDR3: TGTGCCAGTATCCCGAGTTGGGGGGACACTGAAGCTTTCTTT.

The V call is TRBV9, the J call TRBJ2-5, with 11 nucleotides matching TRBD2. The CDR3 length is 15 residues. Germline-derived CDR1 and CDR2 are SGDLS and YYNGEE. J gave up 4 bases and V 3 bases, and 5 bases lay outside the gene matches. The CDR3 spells CASSASGTSGETQYF. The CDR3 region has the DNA TGTGCCAGCAGCGCATCCGGGACTAGCGGAGAGACCCAGTACTTC.

CDR3 sequence reads: CASSNSYSGANVLTF. As DNA, the CDR3 is TGTGCCAGTAGTAATAGCTACTCTGGGGCCAACGTCCTGACTTTC. The chain recombines TRBV19 with TRBJ2-6; D not resolved. V lost 4 bases, J lost 0 bases, and 7 bases lay in between. This CDR3 is built from 15 residues. Germline V lookup: CDR1 LNHDA, CDR2 SQIVND (reference sequence).

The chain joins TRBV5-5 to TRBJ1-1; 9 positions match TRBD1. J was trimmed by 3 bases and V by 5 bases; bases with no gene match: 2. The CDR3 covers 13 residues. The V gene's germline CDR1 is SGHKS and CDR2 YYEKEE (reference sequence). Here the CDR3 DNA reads TGTGCCAGCAGGGGACAGGGATACACTGAAGCTTTCTTT. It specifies CASRGQGYTEAFF.

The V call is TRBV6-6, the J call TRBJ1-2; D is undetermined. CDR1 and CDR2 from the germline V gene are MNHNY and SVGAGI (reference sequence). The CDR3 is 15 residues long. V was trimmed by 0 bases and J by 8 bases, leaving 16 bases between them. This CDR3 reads CASSYSSRRVGGYTF. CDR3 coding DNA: TGTGCCAGCAGTTACTCGAGTAGGAGGGTCGGCGGCTACACCTTC.

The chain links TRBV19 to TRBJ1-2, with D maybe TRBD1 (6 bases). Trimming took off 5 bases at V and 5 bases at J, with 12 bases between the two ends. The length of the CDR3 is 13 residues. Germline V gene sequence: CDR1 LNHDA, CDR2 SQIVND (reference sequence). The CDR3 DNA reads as TGTGCCAGTAGTGCCGGACAGCTTTATGGCTACACCTTC. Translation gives CASSAGQLYGYTF.

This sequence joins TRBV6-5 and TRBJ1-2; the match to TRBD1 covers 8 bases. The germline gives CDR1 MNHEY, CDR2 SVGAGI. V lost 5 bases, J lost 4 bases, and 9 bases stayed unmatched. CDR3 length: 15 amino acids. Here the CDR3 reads CASSHPQGAVYGYTF. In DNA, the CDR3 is TGTGCCAGCAGTCACCCTCAGGGGGCTGTCTATGGCTACACCTTC.